The 14 T cell receptor beta chains listed next were all sequenced from one sample in a study of CD8+ T cells in alopecia areata. Isolated RNA was reverse transcribed into cDNA used as the sequencing template. This table comes from immunoSEQ multiplex PCR, and its TCRdb copy is limited to in-frame clones, with some not included. This sample has around 97,000 clones; approximately 90% occur once, and the top ten carry more than 9.5%. Treatment given: oral pan-JAK inhibitor, 5-10 mg twice daily. Material: CD8+ T cells sorted from blood, obtained between weeks 30 and 35, from a patient treated with tofacitinib. All receptors come from a human donor with alopecia areata.

The chain couples TRBV4-1 to TRBJ2-1, with 8 bases matching TRBD2. This CDR3 has 16 residues. CDR1 MGHRA and CDR2 YSYEKL come from the germline V gene. V lost 0 bases to trimming and J lost 5 bases; unmatched junction nucleotides: 6. The CDR3 loop is CASSQEYRGGNNEQFF. The CDR3, as DNA: TGCGCCAGCAGCCAAGAATATCGCGGGGGGAACAATGAGCAGTTCTTC.

In this sample, this clone turned up once. The chain has TRBV5-1 and TRBJ2-7, with a weak D call TRBD2 (5 bases). Trimming pared 0 bases from V and 0 bases from J, leaving 10 bases between. CDR1 is SGHRS and CDR2 is YFSETQ in the germline V gene. The CDR3 consists of 15 residues. Here the CDR3 DNA reads TGCGCCAGCAGCTTGGCCACTAGGAGCTCCTACGAGCAGTACTTC. Translation: CASSLATRSSYEQYF.

The V and J genes are TRBV29-1 and TRBJ1-1; TRBD1 matches at 8 bases. The CDR3 extends over 12 amino acids. Losses at the gene ends were 8 bases for V and 1 base for J; bases not matched to a gene: 3. In germline, CDR1 is SQVTM, CDR2 ANQGSEA. CDR3 DNA sequence: TGCAGCTCACAGGGGGGGAACACTGAAGCTTTCTTT. This codes for CSSQGGNTEAFF.

The table lists this clone with a count of one. V usage is TRBV5-4 and J usage is TRBJ1-6; the D is unclear. Germline-derived CDR1 and CDR2 are SGHNT and YYREEE (reference sequence). The V gene lost 0 bases and the J gene lost 7 bases, with 11 bases spanning the gap. The length of the CDR3 is 15 residues. Written as DNA, the CDR3 is TGTGCCAGCAGCTTGGGCGGGGAGGTCAATTCACCCCTCCACTTT. It yields the protein CASSLGGEVNSPLHF.

This sequence joins TRBV29-1 and TRBJ2-7, with 7 bases identical to TRBD2. CDR3 length: 13 residues. The germline V gene encodes CDR1 SQVTM and CDR2 ANQGSEA. With 6 bases clipped from V and 1 base from J, the junction kept 6 bases outside the gene matches. The CDR3 DNA sequence: TGCAGCGTGAGCGGGGACCGTTCCTACGAGCAGTACTTC. This translates into CSVSGDRSYEQYF.

This chain uses TRBV7-8 with TRBJ2-5, with D maybe TRBD2 (7 bases). The germline CDR1 and CDR2 sequences are SGHVS and FQNEAQ. The CDR3 length is 15 residues. The V gene lost 8 bases and the J gene lost 6 bases, with 22 bases spanning the gap. The CDR3 region is CASRPGLGGEKTQYF. In DNA, the CDR3 is TGTGCCAGCCGCCCCGGACTAGGGGGTGAGAAGACCCAGTACTTC. Drawing the rest from reference TRBV7-8 and TRBJ2-5, the complete variable domain is GAGVSQSPRYKVAKRGQDVALRCDPISGHVSLFWYQQALGQGPEFLTYFQNEAQLDKSGLPSDRFFAERPEGSVSTLKIQRTQQEDSAVYLCASRPGLGGEKTQYFGPGTRLLVL.

The chain combines TRBV19 with TRBJ2-3, with 9 positions matching TRBD1. After removal of 6 bases from V and 4 bases from J, the junction contained 11 bases not matched to a gene. Germline V lookup: CDR1 LNHDA, CDR2 SQIVND (reference sequence). The CDR3 spans 16 residues. The CDR3 reads CASRPKTTGGADTQYF. The DNA of the CDR3 is TGTGCCAGTAGACCAAAAACGACAGGGGGGGCAGATACGCAGTATTTT.

The rearrangement uses TRBV10-1 and TRBJ2-7, with D possibly TRBD1 on 6 matching bases. Trimming removed 5 bases at V and 3 bases at J, with 11 bases between. Germline assignment: CDR1 WNHNN and CDR2 SYGVQD (reference sequence). The length of the CDR3 is 13 residues. The CDR3 DNA follows: TGCGCCAGCAGTCCGGGACACGTCTACGAGCAGTACTTC. Residues: CASSPGHVYEQYF.

CDR3 sequence reads: CSVLTESYEQYF. As DNA, the CDR3 is TGCAGCGTGCTGACTGAATCCTACGAGCAGTACTTC. The chain carries TRBV29-1 and TRBJ2-7; D remains ambiguous. In germline, CDR1 is SQVTM, CDR2 ANQGSEA. V gave up 6 bases and J gave up 1 base, with 10 bases separating them. CDR3 length: 12 amino acids.

V usage is TRBV7-9 and J usage is TRBJ2-7, with TRBD1 matching over 7 bases. Germline CDR1 reads SEHNR; CDR2 reads FQNEAQ (reference sequence). The V and J ends lost 3 bases and 2 bases, in that order; junction bases with no gene match: 4. The CDR3 length is 14 residues. CDR3 loop: CASSFRDRAYEQYF. CDR3 in DNA: TGTGCCAGCAGCTTCCGGGACAGAGCCTACGAGCAGTACTTC.

For this clone: At one of its ends the junction is not consistent with the germline gene, which may arise from a read error. Other nucleotide sequences in the sample specify the same CDR3. The rearrangement uses TRBV29-1 and TRBJ2-1; D gene unclear. The CDR3 runs to 11 residues. The germline V gene has CDR1 SQVTM and CDR2 ANQGSEA. The CDR3 loop is CSAPTLNGQFF. The CDR3 DNA reads TGCAGCGCCCCGACCTTAAATGGGCAGTTCTTC.

This sequence joins TRBV27 and TRBJ2-1; tentative D call: TRBD1 (6 bases). CDR3 size: 14 residues. With 3 bases removed from V and 7 bases from J, the gap between germline ends came to 13 bases. Germline CDR1 and CDR2: MNHEY and SMNVEV (reference sequence). The CDR3: CASSFLTGTNEQFF. CDR3 bases: TGTGCCAGCAGTTTCCTGACAGGCACGAATGAGCAGTTCTTC.

The J gene is TRBJ2-1, the V gene TRBV30; D not resolved. The V and J ends lost 0 bases and 6 bases respectively, with 3 bases between them. CDR1 GTSNPN and CDR2 SVGIG come from the germline V gene (reference sequence). The CDR3 sequence is 11 residues long. The CDR3 protein is CAWSVSNEQFF. DNA of the CDR3: TGTGCCTGGAGTGTGAGCAATGAGCAGTTCTTC. Together with reference TRBV30 and TRBJ2-1, the CDR3 gives the full variable domain: SQTIHQWPATLVQPVGSPLSLECTVEGTSNPNLYWYRQAAGRGLQLLFYSVGIGQISSEVPQNLSASRPQDRQFILSSKKLLLSDSGFYLCAWSVSNEQFFGPGTRLTVL.

The chain combines TRBV10-2 with TRBJ2-1; 10 bases map to TRBD1. The CDR3 sequence is 15 residues long. Trimming took 1 base from V and 3 from J; bases not matched to a gene: 0. Per germline, CDR1 WSHSY and CDR2 SAAADI. The CDR3 spells CASSEWDRGYNEQFF. The CDR3 DNA is TGCGCCAGCAGTGAGTGGGACAGGGGCTACAATGAGCAGTTCTTC.